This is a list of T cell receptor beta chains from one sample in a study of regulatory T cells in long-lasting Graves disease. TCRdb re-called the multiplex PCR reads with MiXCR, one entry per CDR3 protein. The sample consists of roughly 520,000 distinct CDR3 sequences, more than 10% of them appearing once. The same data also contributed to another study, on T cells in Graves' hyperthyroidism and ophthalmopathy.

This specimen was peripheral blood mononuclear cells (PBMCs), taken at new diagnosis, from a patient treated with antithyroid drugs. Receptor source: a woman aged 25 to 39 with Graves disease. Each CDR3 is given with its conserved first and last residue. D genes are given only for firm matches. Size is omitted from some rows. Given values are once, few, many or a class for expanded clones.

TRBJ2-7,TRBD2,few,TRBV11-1,TGCGCCAGCAGCTCGGGACTAGCGGGGGTTTTCTCCTACGAGCAGTACTTC,CASSSGLAGVFSYEQYF
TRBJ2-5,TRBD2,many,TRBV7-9,TGTGCCAGCAGCACCTGGCTAGCGGAACAAGAGACCCAGTACTTC,CASSTWLAEQETQYF
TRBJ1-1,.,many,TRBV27,TGTGCCAGCAGTTTACGCGGACTATACACTGAAGCTTTCTTT,CASSLRGLYTEAFF
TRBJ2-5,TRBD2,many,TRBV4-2,TGTGCCAGCAGCCAAGGACTAGCGGGAGTTGAGACCCAGTACTTC,CASSQGLAGVETQYF
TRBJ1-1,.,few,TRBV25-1,TGTGCCAGCAGTGAACCCGGGGTCTGGACTGAAGCTTTCTTT,CASSEPGVWTEAFF
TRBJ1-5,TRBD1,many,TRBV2,TGTGCCAGCACACTACAGGGGGCGAGCAATCAGCCCCAGCATTTT,CASTLQGASNQPQHF
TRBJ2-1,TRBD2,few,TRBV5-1,TGCGCCAGCAGCTTGTCACGGACTAGCGGAATTAGCTCCTACAATGAGCAGTTCTTC,CASSLSRTSGISSYNEQFF
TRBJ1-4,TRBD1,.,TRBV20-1,TGCAGTGCGCTCTCCTGGACAGGGGAGGAAAAACTGTTTTTT,CSALSWTGEEKLFF
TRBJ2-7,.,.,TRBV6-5,TGTGCCAGCAGTTACAAGTTGTCCTACGAGCAGTACTTC,CASSYKLSYEQYF
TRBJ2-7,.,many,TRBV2,TGTGCCAGCGGGGGGGGCACCAAGGCTCTCGAGCAGTACTTC,CASGGGTKALEQYF
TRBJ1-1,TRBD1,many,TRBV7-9,TGTGCCAGCAGCTTCCTACGGACAGGGGGAACTGAAGCTTTCTTT,CASSFLRTGGTEAFF
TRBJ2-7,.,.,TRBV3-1,TGTGCCAGCAGCGAAGGGGTCTCTGACGAGCAGTACTTC,CASSEGVSDEQYF
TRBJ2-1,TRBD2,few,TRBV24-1,TGTGCCACCAGTGATTTGCGTGGTGGACTAGCGGCAAATGAGCAGTTCTTC,CATSDLRGGLAANEQFF
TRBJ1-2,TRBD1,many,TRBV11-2,TGTGCCAGCAGCTTGAGACAGGGACTTTATGGCTACACCTTC,CASSLRQGLYGYTF
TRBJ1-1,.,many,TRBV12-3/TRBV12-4,TGTGCCAGCGAACAAACGGAGACAGGTCGGACTGAAGCTTTCTTT,CASEQTETGRTEAFF
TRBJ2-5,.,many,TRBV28,TGTGCCAGCAGTTGGAGTCCGAACTCCTTGCGGGAGACCCAGTACTTC,CASSWSPNSLRETQYF
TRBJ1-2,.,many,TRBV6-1,TGTGCCAGCAACGTACCTCCTAACTATGGCTACACCTTC,CASNVPPNYGYTF
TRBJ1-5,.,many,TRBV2,TGTGCCAGCAGTTCATATAGCAATCAGCCCCAGCATTTT,CASSSYSNQPQHF
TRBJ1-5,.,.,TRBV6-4,TGTGCCAGCAGTGATTTGGGGGGGCTGAATCAGCCCCAGCATTTT,CASSDLGGLNQPQHF
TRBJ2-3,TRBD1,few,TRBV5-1,TGCGCCAGCAGCTTGGCTATAGGGGGCGCAGATACGCAGTATTTT,CASSLAIGGADTQYF
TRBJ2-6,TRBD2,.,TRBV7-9,TGTGCCAGCAGCTTACGCGGGAGGGCCGTGGCTGGGGCCAACGTCCTGACTTTC,CASSLRGRAVAGANVLTF
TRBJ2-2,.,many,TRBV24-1,TGTGCCACCAGTGGGCCGGCAGGGGTCACCGGGGAGCTGTTTTTT,CATSGPAGVTGELFF
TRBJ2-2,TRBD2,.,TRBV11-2,TGTGCCAGCAGCCGGCCGGGACTAGACACCGGGGAGCTGTTTTTT,CASSRPGLDTGELFF
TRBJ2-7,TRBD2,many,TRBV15,TGTGCCACCAGCAGAGCTAGCGGCCCTTACGAGCAGTACTTC,CATSRASGPYEQYF
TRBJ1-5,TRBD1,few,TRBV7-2,TGTGCCAGCAGCTTAATTCCGACAGGGACAGGGAATCAGCCCCAGCATTTT,CASSLIPTGTGNQPQHF
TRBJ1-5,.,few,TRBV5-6,TGTGCCAGCAGCTTGGAGGGATTCGACCAGCCCCAGCATTTT,CASSLEGFDQPQHF
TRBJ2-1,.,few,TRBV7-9,TGTGCCATCGGATCGTCCTACAATGAGCAGTTCTTC,CAIGSSYNEQFF
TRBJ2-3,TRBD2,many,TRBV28,TGTGCCAGCAGCTCGACTAGCGGGATGGGCACAGATACGCAGTATTTT,CASSSTSGMGTDTQYF
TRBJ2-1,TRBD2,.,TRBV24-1,TGTGCCACCAGTGAGGCAATAGCGGGAGTTGACTACAATGAGCAGTTCTTC,CATSEAIAGVDYNEQFF
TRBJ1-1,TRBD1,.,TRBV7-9,TGTGCCAGGGGTGACAGGGGCCCGGAAGCTTTCTTT,CARGDRGPEAFF
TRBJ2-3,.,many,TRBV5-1,TGCGCCAGCAGCTTGGCCCGGCTAGAGAGCACAGATACGCAGTATTTT,CASSLARLESTDTQYF
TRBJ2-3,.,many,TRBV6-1,TGTGCCAGCACCGAGGGTCCGGGTGTAGATACGCAGTATTTT,CASTEGPGVDTQYF
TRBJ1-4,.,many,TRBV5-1,TGCGCCAGCAGCTCTCCAGAGGGGGAGGGTGAAAAACTGTTTTTT,CASSSPEGEGEKLFF
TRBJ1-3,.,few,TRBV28,TGTGCCAGCAGTTTATCAGGATCTGGAAACACCATATATTTT,CASSLSGSGNTIYF
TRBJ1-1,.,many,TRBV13,TGTGCCAGCAGCTTAGGGGATGGGGGGCAGAACACTGAAGCTTTCTTT,CASSLGDGGQNTEAFF
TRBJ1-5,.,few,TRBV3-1,TGTGCCAGCAGCCAAGAGAAGAGCAATCAGCCCCAGCATTTT,CASSQEKSNQPQHF
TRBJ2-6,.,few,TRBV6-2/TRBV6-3,TGTGCCAGCAGTTTCAGGAGCTACGGGGCCAGCGTCCTGACTTTC,CASSFRSYGASVLTF
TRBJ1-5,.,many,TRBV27,TGTGCCAGCAGACCCCAGGGGTTCGGCCAGCCCCAGCATTTT,CASRPQGFGQPQHF
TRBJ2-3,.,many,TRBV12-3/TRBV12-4,TGTGCCAGCAGTTTGTGGGCAGGAGACCTCACAGATACGCAGTATTTT,CASSLWAGDLTDTQYF
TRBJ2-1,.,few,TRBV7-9,TGTGCCAGCAGCTTACCCCTCCCGGCGGGACCAACAGGCAATGAGCAGTTCTTC,CASSLPLPAGPTGNEQFF
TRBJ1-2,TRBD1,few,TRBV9,TGTGCCAGCAGCGAGGGAATACAGGGGGGCTACTATGGCTACACCTTC,CASSEGIQGGYYGYTF
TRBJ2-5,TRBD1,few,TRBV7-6,TGTGCCAGTAAGCGGACAGGACTTATCCAAGAGACCCAGTACTTC,CASKRTGLIQETQYF
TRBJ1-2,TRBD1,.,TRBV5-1,TGCGCCAGCAGGAGTTACGGACAGGTCGACTATGGCTACACCTTC,CASRSYGQVDYGYTF
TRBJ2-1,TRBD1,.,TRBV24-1,TGTGCCACCAGTGATAGACAGGGGGGCTACAATGAGCAGTTCTTC,CATSDRQGGYNEQFF
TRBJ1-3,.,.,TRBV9,TGTGCCAGCAGCGTAGCTCCGAACTCTGGAAACACCATATATTTT,CASSVAPNSGNTIYF
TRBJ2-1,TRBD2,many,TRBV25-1,TGTGCCAGCAGTGAGGCGGGAGAACCCTACAATGAGCAGTTCTTC,CASSEAGEPYNEQFF
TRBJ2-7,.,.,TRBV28,TGTGCCAGCAGTTCCTACCTTCGCCGGGGCACCTACGAGCAGTACTTC,CASSSYLRRGTYEQYF
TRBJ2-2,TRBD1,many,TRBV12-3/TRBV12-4,TGTGCCAGCAGTCCGGGACAGGGGATTCACGCGGACACCGGGGAGCTGTTTTTT,CASSPGQGIHADTGELFF
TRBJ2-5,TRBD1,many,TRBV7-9,TGTGCCAGCAGCGGAGAGGGGGCGGGAGAGACCCAGTACTTC,CASSGEGAGETQYF
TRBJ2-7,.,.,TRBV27,TGTGCCAGCAGTATGCGCCGGGGCTCCTACGAGCAGTACTTC,CASSMRRGSYEQYF
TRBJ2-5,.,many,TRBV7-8,TGTGCCAGCAGGGGCCAGATGCAAGAGACCCAGTACTTC,CASRGQMQETQYF
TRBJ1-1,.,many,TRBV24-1,TGTGCCACCAGTGAGGGTGATGATGAAGCTTTCTTT,CATSEGDDEAFF
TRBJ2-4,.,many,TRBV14,TGTGCCAGCAGCCAATCGGGAGATCGGTGGGTTCAGTACTTC,CASSQSGDRWVQYF
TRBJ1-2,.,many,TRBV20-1,TGCAGTGCTAGAGTGGGGGGGGGTAACTATGGCTACACCTTC,CSARVGGGNYGYTF
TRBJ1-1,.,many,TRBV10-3,TGTGCCATCAGTGACTCCTTTCAAGCTTTCTTT,CAISDSFQAFF